Listed here are 5 T cell receptor beta chains from one sample, sequenced in a study of Graves' ophthalmopathy and Graves' hyperthyroidism. The authors amplified TCR beta CDR3 regions, and they did so from RNA transcripts for repertoire sequencing. HTBI-primed RT-PCR formed the first round, and a multiplex PCR formed the second. TCRdb passed the multiplex PCR reads through MiXCR, listing each CDR3 protein once. This table holds approximately 160,000 distinct CDR3 sequences, about 40% found once. Sequencing was carried out using peripheral blood. The receptors derive from a woman aged 40-49 years with Graves' ophthalmopathy.

This clonotype was observed many times. The chain employs TRBV2 and TRBJ1-2; 10 bases map to TRBD1. This CDR3 region has 14 residues. The V gene's germline CDR1 is SNHLY and CDR2 FYNNEI. V lost 9 bases, J lost 1 base, and 5 bases stayed unmatched. The CDR3 bases are TGTGCCAGAAGAGGACAGGGGGTTAACTATGGCTACACCTTC. Its translation is CARRGQGVNYGYTF. Combining the CDR3 with reference TRBV2 and TRBJ1-2 gives the whole variable domain EPEVTQTPSHQVTQMGQEVILRCVPISNHLYFYWYRQILGQKVEFLVSFYNNEISEKSEIFDDQFSVERPDGSNFTLKIRSTKLEDSAMYFCARRGQGVNYGYTFGSGTRLTVV.

This clonotype showed up just a few times. The chain is built from TRBV2 and TRBJ2-7; possibly TRBD1 for D (6 bases). In germline, CDR1 is SNHLY, CDR2 FYNNEI. The CDR3 is 13 amino acids. The V end lost 6 bases, the J end lost 2 bases, and 11 bases lay between the germline ends. This chain's CDR3 is CASRRTATYEQYF. CDR3 sequence (DNA): TGTGCCAGCAGACGGACAGCAACCTACGAGCAGTACTTC.

This clonotype was seen at least ten times. Just one base apart from a much larger clone, this may be a read error. The conserved closing phenylalanine or tryptophan is absent in this CDR3, likely reflecting a read error. V and J are TRBV6-1 and TRBJ2-7; D remains unclear. Looked up from germline, CDR1 is MNHNS and CDR2 is SASEGT. V shed 10 bases and J shed 0 bases, with 7 bases lying between them. The CDR3 is made up of 11 amino acids. The CDR3 region has the DNA TGTGCCACGAGGCCCTCCTACGAGCAGTACTCC. It translates to CATRPSYEQYS.

In its sample, this clonotype was seen many times. The chain recombines TRBV20-1 with TRBJ1-2, with TRBD1 as a possible D gene (5 bases). The CDR3 is 15 residues long. CDR1 is DFQATT and CDR2 is SNEGSKA in the germline V gene (reference sequence). V lost 1 base to trimming and J lost 7 bases, with 19 bases between them. CDR3: CSARAPPTGHGGYTF. CDR3 nucleotide sequence: TGCAGTGCTAGAGCACCTCCCACAGGCCATGGTGGCTACACCTTC.

V is TRBV7-8 and J is TRBJ2-7; D is unresolved. This CDR3 contains 14 residues. Trimming took off 2 bases at V and 2 bases at J, with 10 bases between the two ends. Germline V CDR1 and CDR2: SGHVS, FQNEAQ. The CDR3 sequence is CASSLSFWTYEQYF. In DNA form, the CDR3 reads TGTGCCAGCAGCTTAAGCTTTTGGACCTACGAGCAGTACTTC.